These T cell receptor beta chains were read from a single sample in a study of T cell repertoires in cytomegalovirus infection. MiXCR, applied by TCRdb to the reads, yields one record per CDR3 protein. This table has roughly 80,000 distinct CDR3 sequences, around 42% appearing once. The antigens these receptors bind are not known. The material was CD8+ T cells from cultured PBMCs, obtained from culture after CMV antigen stimulation. All receptors derive from a human donor in good health (CMV status not recorded). Some clones in this sample may be carry-over from other donors' samples. Both conserved end residues are part of each CDR3. The D gene is left open where the match is weak. Clone size, where shown, is once, few, many, or a class for clones that have expanded.

. once TRBJ1-1 TRBV12-3/TRBV12-4 CAGSFLPGTEAFF
TRBD1 . TRBJ1-2 TRBV12-3/TRBV12-4 CASSPQDRGKRGYTF
TRBD1 . TRBJ1-2 TRBV10-3 CAISDQGANNYGYTF
. . TRBJ2-5 TRBV4-1 CASSQLLAAGRETQYF
. . TRBJ1-4 TRBV6-6 CASSYPSATNEKLFF
TRBD2 . TRBJ2-1 TRBV12-3/TRBV12-4 CASSFALAGANNEQFF
TRBD2 . TRBJ2-7 TRBV20-1 CSASLAGGILSYEQYF
TRBD2 many TRBJ2-1 TRBV29-1 CSVGSGGAPLNEQFF
. . TRBJ2-4 TRBV5-8 CASSLVAQDDIQYF
. . TRBJ1-3 TRBV4-1 CASSQDHLRGLGNTIYF
TRBD1 few TRBJ2-2 TRBV7-6 CASRRSGGGSNTGELFF
TRBD1 few TRBJ2-6 TRBV6-2/TRBV6-3 CASSYPPGRQGTGANVLTF
TRBD2 few TRBJ2-7 TRBV6-5 CASSGLAGDYEQYF
TRBD2 few TRBJ2-7 TRBV4-1 CASSRGPGLAGGSSYEQYF
. . TRBJ2-7 TRBV12-3/TRBV12-4 CASTDRAYEQYF
TRBD2 few TRBJ2-7 TRBV7-4 CASSSGLGLRGEQYF
TRBD2 few TRBJ2-5 TRBV7-6 CASSSLEGLAGVYQETQYF
TRBD2 . TRBJ2-2 TRBV7-9 CASSRLAGVTGELFF
. . TRBJ2-7 TRBV20-1 CSVDTPRDYEQYF
. . TRBJ2-1 TRBV5-6 CASSLEPVWAQFF
TRBD2 . TRBJ2-7 TRBV4-1 CASSQATYLAGKNEQYF
TRBD1 few TRBJ2-5 TRBV12-5 CASGWSGQLQETQYF
. . TRBJ1-5 TRBV5-6 CASSLGWGFGNQPQHF
. few TRBJ1-6 TRBV20-1 CSVSPRAESPLHF
TRBD1 . TRBJ2-7 TRBV19 CASTPGQAPSYEQYF
TRBD2 few TRBJ2-5 TRBV7-8 CASSLARSSGVETQYF
. . TRBJ1-2 TRBV28 CASTRGSYGYTF
. . TRBJ2-5 TRBV29-1 CSGGQETQYF
TRBD1 . TRBJ1-4 TRBV10-3 CAISDPTGERREKLFF
TRBD1 few TRBJ1-2 TRBV7-2 CASSSQGGAGGYTF
TRBD2 . TRBJ2-7 TRBV20-1 CSARDPDGPRLAPSYEQYF
TRBD1 . TRBJ2-5 TRBV7-4 CASRLSGQIQETQYF
. . TRBJ1-1 TRBV9 CASSVAGSVSEAFF
. . TRBJ2-7 TRBV7-2 CASSLARSEQYF
. . TRBJ1-1 TRBV7-3 CASSVGNTEAFF
. many TRBJ2-7 TRBV6-1 CASSEGAAASYEQYF
TRBD1 . TRBJ2-7 TRBV3-1 CASSSGQGFYEQYF
. . TRBJ1-4 TRBV29-1 CSVVLGNEKLFF
. few TRBJ1-1 TRBV19 CASSPSTRGWAEAFF
. few TRBJ2-3 TRBV7-6 CASSLGDNPADTQYF
. . TRBJ1-5 TRBV7-6 CTSSLDLTGERNQPQHF
TRBD1 . TRBJ2-1 TRBV7-6 CASSLGQGMGNEQFF
. . TRBJ2-1 TRBV6-2/TRBV6-3 CASSYGDEQFF
. few TRBJ1-1 TRBV4-1 CASSQDSFQAFF
TRBD2 . TRBJ2-4 TRBV6-5 CASSSFPPGRDVGRDIQYF
. few TRBJ2-7 TRBV6-1 CASTPRRAASYEQYF
TRBD1 . TRBJ1-2 TRBV7-6 CASSLGQGEGYGYTF
. once TRBJ2-7 TRBV6-2/TRBV6-3 CASSYLTEGEQYF